The clone carrying this T cell receptor beta chain was seen at least ten times. As yet, its antigen is unknown. The data derive from a study of CD8 T cells in ankylosing spondylitis. V lost 1 base and J 1 base, leaving 13 bases between the germline ends. This CDR3 region has 16 residues. TCRdb re-derived calls from the 5' RACE reads in MiXCR, one entry per CDR3 protein. The sample holds 700,000 to 850,000 distinct CDR3 sequences, about 10% seen once. Broader study findings: Significant enrichment of disease-linked clones was reported in matched ankylosing spondylitis synovial fluid. Before this, some motif variants had been reported in reactive arthritis synovial fluid and blood. Ankylosing spondylitis blood appeared to be characterized by a TCR beta motif of about eight highly homologous variants.

This TCR was recovered from a male donor with ankylosing spondylitis. The chain couples TRBV12-3 or TRBV12-4 to TRBJ1-1; D unclear. Sequenced input: blood, either unsorted or a sorted T cell fraction (not recorded which). CDR3 coding DNA: TGTGCCAGCAGTTTAGTAACGGGCGGGCCGAACACTGAAGCTTTCTTT. This gives the protein CASSLVTGGPNTEAFF.